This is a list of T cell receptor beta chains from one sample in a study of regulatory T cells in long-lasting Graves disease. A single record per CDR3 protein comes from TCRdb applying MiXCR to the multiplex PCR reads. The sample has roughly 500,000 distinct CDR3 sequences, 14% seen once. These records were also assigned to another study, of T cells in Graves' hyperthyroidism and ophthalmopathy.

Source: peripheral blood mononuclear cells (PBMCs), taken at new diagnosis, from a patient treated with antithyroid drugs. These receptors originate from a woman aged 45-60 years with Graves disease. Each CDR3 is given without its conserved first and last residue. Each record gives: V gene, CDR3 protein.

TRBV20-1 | SASGQETQY
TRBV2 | ASSEETSGAYEQY
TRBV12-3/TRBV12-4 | ASSISRPGRATGELF
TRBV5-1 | ASSLGAGQYNEQF
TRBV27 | ASSFRGESTDTQY
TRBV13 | ASTIPGTEAF
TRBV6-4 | ASSARNEQY
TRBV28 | ASSNSGRSDTQY
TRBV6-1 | ASSTWTAENTGELF
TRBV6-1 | ASSDPPGQEQF
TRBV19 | ASSSPPGTGGYNEQF
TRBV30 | AWSSEAGELF
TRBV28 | ASSLRRETGSSDSNQPQH
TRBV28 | ASHQTGQDWQPQH
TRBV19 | ASRIRPGANVLT
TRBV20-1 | SARAVQETQY
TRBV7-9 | ASSLDNFKDGYT
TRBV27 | ASSLSWDRPRGKNIQY
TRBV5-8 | ASSSSVGLPGQETQY
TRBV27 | ASSLFGVETQY
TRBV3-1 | ASSLIARPYNEQF
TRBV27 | ASSLGGQGSAGANVLT
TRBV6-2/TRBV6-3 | ASSYSASNTDTQY
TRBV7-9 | ASSKDRGSNQPQH
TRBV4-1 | ASSLAGLANTGELF
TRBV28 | ASSPASAEIRELF
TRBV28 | ASSFGRIGYT
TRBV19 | ASTPVGRNTEAF
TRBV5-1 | ASSFLQVSEAF
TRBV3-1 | ASSQATSGRTTDTQY
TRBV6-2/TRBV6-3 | ASSYRDPLVDGYT
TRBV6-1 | ASRLRTAELNTGELF
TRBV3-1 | ASSRRLDSTDAEAF
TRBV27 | ASSNRGVAEAF
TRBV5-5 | ASSLMDNQPQH